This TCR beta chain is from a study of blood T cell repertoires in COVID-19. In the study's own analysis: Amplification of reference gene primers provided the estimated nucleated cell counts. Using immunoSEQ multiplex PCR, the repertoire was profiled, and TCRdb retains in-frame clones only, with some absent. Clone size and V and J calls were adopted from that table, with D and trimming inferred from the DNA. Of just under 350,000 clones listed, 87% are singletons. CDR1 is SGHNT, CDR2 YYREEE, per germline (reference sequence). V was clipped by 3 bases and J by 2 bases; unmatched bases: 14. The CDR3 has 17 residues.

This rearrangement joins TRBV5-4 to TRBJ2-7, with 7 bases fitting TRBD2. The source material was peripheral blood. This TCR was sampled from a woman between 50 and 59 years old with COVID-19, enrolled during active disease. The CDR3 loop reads CASSSTAGTTLTYEQYF. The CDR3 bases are TGTGCCAGCAGCTCAACGGCCGGGACTACCCTAACCTACGAGCAGTACTTC.